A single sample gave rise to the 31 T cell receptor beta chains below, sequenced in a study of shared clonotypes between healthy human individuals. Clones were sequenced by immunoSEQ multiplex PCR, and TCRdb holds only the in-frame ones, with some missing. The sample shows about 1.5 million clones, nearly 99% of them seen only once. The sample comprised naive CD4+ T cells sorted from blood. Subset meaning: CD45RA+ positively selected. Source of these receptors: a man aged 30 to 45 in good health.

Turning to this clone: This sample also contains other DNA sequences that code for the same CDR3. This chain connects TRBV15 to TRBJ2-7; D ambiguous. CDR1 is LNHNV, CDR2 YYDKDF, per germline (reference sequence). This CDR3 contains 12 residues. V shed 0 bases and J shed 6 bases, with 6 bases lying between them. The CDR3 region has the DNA TGTGCCACCAGCAGAGATAGCCGCGAGCAGTACTTC. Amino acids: CATSRDSREQYF.

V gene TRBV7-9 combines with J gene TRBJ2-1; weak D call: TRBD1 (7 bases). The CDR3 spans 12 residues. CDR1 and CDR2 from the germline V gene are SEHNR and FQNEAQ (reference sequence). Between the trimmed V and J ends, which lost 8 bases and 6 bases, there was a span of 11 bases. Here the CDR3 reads CASQGGINEQFF. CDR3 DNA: TGTGCCAGCCAGGGGGGCATCAATGAGCAGTTCTTC.

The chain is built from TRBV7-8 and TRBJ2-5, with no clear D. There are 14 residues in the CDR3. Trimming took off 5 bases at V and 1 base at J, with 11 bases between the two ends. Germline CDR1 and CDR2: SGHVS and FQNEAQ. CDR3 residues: CASSPRSIQETQYF. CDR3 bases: TGTGCCAGCAGCCCGCGCAGCATCCAAGAGACCCAGTACTTC.

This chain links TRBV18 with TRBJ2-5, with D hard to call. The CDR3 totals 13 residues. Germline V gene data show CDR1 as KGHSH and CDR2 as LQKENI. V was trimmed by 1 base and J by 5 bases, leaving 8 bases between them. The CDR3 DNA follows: TGTGCCAGCTCACCACTGTCGTCGGAGACCCAGTACTTC. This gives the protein CASSPLSSETQYF.

The CDR3: CASSSATGRRPQHF. The CDR3 region has the DNA TGTGCCAGCAGCTCTGCTACGGGCCGGCGGCCCCAGCATTTT. The gene calls are TRBV6-5 and TRBJ1-5; no firm D call. Trimming cost V 6 bases and J 9 bases, with 18 bases left between them. The CDR3 runs 14 residues. The V gene's germline CDR1 is MNHEY and CDR2 SVGAGI.

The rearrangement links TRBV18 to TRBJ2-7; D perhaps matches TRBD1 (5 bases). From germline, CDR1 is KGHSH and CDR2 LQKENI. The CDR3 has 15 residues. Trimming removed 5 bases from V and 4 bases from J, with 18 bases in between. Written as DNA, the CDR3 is TGTGCCAGCTCATCATCCGGACAAATCACTTACGAGCAGTACTTC. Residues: CASSSSGQITYEQYF.

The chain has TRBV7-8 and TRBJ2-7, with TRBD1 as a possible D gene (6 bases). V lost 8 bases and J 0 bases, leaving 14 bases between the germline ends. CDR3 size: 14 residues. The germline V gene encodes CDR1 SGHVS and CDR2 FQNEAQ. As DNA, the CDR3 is TGTGCCAGCGGTGGGCAGGGGCCCTCCTACGAGCAGTACTTC. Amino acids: CASGGQGPSYEQYF. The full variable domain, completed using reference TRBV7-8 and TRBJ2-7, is GAGVSQSPRYKVAKRGQDVALRCDPISGHVSLFWYQQALGQGPEFLTYFQNEAQLDKSGLPSDRFFAERPEGSVSTLKIQRTQQEDSAVYLCASGGQGPSYEQYFGPGTRLTVT.

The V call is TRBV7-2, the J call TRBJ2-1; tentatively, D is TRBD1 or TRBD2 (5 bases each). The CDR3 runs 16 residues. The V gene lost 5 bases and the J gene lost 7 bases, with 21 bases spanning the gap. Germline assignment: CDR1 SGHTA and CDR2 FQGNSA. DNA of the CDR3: TGTGCCAGCAGCGCCCTTTCGTGGGGGAGTTTAAATGAGCAGTTCTTC. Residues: CASSALSWGSLNEQFF. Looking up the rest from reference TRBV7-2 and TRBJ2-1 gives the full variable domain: GAGVSQSPSNKVTEKGKDVELRCDPISGHTALYWYRQSLGQGLEFLIYFQGNSAPDKSGLPSDRFSAERTGGSVSTLTIQRTQQEDSAVYLCASSALSWGSLNEQFFGPGTRLTVL.

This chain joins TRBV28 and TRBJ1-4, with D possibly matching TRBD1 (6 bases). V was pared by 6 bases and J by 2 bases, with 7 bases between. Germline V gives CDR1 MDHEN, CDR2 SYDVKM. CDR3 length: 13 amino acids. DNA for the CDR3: TGTGCCAGCAGGAGGGGGACTAATGAAAAACTGTTTTTT. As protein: CASRRGTNEKLFF.

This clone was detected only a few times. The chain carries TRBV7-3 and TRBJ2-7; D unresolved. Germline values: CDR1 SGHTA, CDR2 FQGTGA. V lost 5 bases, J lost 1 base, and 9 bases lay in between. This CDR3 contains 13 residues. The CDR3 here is CASSPSRSYEQYF. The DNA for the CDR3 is TGTGCCAGCAGCCCATCCCGGTCCTACGAGCAGTACTTC.

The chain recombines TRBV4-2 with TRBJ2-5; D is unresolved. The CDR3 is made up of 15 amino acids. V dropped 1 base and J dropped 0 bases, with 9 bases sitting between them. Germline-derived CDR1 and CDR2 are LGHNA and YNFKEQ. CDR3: CASSQADGYQETQYF. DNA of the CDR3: TGTGCCAGCAGCCAAGCTGACGGGTACCAAGAGACCCAGTACTTC.

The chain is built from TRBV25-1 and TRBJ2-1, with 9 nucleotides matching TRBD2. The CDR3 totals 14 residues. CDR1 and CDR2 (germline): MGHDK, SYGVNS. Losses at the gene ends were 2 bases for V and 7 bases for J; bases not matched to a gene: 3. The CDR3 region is CASSEALAGNEQFF. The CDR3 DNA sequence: TGTGCCAGCAGTGAAGCCCTAGCGGGGAATGAGCAGTTCTTC.

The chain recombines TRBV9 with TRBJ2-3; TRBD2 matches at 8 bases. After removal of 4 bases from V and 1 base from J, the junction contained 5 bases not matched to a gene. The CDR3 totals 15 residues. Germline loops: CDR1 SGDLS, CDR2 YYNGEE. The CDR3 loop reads CASSSPAGGTDTQYF. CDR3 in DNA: TGTGCCAGCAGCTCTCCAGCGGGGGGCACAGATACGCAGTATTTT.

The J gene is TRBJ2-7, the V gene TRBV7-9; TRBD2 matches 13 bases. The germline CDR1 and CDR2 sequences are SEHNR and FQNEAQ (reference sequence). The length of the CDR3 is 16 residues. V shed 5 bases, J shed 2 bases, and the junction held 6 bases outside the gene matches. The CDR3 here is CASSPSGTSGTYEQYF. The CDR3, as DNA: TGTGCCAGCAGCCCTTCCGGGACTAGCGGGACCTACGAGCAGTACTTC.

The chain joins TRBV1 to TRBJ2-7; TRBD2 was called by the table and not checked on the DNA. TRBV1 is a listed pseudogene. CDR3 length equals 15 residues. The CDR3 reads CTSTPSREGSYEQYF. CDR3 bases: TGCACCAGCACGCCCTCCCGGGAGGGGTCCTACGAGCAGTACTTC.

The DNA of the CDR3 is TGCGCCAGCCGCCTCCGGGACAGGGGGCCCGGGGAGCTGTTTTTT. Translating gives CASRLRDRGPGELFF. The chain combines TRBV5-1 with TRBJ2-2, with 12 bases identical to TRBD1. The germline CDR1 and CDR2 sequences are SGHRS and YFSETQ. Trimming removed 7 bases from V and 6 bases from J; junction bases left unmatched: 7. CDR3 length: 15 amino acids.

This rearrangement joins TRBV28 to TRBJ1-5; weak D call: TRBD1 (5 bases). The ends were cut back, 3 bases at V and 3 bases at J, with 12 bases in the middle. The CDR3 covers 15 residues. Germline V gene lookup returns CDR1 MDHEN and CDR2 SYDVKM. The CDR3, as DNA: TGTGCCAGCAGTTTTACGGGGCCCCACAATCAGCCCCAGCATTTT. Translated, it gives CASSFTGPHNQPQHF.

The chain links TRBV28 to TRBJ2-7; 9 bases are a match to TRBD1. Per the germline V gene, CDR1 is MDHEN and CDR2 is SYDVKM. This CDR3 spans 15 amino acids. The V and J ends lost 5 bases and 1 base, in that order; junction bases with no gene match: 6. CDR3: CASSPRQGGSYEQYF. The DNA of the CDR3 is TGTGCCAGCAGTCCCCGACAGGGGGGATCCTACGAGCAGTACTTC.

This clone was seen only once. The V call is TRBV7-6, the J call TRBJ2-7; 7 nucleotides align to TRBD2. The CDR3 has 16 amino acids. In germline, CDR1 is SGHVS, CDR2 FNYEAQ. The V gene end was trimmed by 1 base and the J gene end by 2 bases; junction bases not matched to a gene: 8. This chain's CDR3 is CASSLGGAGATYEQYF. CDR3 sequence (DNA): TGTGCCAGCAGCTTAGGCGGGGCGGGAGCCACCTACGAGCAGTACTTC.

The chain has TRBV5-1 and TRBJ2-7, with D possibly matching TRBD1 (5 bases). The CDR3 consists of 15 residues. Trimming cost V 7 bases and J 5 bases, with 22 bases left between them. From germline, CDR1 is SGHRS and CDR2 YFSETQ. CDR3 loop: CASALFSGRPHEQYF. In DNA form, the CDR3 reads TGCGCCAGCGCGTTATTTTCAGGGCGACCACACGAGCAGTACTTC. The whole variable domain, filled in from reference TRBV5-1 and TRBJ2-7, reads KAGVTQTPRYLIKTRGQQVTLSCSPISGHRSVSWYQQTPGQGLQFLFEYFSETQRNKGNFPGRFSGRQFSNSRSEMNVSTLELGDSALYLCASALFSGRPHEQYFGPGTRLTVT.

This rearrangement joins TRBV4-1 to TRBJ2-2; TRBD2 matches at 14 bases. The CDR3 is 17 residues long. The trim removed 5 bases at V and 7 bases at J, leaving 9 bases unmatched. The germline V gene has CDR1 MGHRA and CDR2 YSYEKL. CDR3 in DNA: TGCGCCAGCAGCGCCCGACTAGCGGGAGGGCCGGGCGGGGAGCTGTTTTTT. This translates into CASSARLAGGPGGELFF.

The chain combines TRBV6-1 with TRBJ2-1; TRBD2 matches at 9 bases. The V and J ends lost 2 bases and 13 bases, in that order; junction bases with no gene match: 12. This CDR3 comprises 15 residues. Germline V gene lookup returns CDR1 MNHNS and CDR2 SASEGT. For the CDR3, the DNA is TGTGCCAGCAGTGAAATAGCGGGAGTGGGTATGCAACAGTTCTTC. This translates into CASSEIAGVGMQQFF.

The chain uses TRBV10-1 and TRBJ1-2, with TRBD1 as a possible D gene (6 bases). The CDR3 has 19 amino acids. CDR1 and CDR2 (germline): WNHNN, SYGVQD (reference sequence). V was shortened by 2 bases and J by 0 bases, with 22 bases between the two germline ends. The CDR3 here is CASSEVSGGQEDPNYGYTF. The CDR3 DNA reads TGCGCCAGCAGTGAGGTCAGCGGGGGGCAGGAGGACCCTAACTATGGCTACACCTTC.

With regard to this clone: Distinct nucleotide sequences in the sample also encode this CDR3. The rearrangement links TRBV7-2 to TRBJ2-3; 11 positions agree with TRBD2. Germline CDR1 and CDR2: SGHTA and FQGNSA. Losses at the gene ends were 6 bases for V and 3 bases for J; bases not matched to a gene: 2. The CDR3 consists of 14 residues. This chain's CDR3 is CASRRTSGTDTQYF. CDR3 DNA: TGTGCCAGCAGACGGACTAGCGGGACAGATACGCAGTATTTT.

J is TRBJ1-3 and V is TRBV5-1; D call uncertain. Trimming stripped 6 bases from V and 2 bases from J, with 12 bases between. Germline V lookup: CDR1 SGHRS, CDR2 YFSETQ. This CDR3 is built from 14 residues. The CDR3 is CASTSGDPGNTIYF. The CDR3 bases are TGCGCCAGCACGTCGGGCGATCCTGGAAACACCATATATTTT.

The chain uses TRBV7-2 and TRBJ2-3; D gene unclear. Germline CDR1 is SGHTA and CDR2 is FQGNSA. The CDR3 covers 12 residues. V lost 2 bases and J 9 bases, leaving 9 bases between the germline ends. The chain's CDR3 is CASSLIGETQYF. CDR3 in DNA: TGTGCCAGCAGCTTAATTGGTGAGACGCAGTATTTT. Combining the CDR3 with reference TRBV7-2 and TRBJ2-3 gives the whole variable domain GAGVSQSPSNKVTEKGKDVELRCDPISGHTALYWYRQSLGQGLEFLIYFQGNSAPDKSGLPSDRFSAERTGGSVSTLTIQRTQQEDSAVYLCASSLIGETQYFGPGTRLTVL.

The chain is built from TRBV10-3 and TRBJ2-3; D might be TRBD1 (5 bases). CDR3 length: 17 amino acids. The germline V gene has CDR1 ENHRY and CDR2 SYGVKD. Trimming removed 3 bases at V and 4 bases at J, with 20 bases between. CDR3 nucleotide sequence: TGTGCCATCAGTGAAGTCAGGGTTAGCTGGGGTTCAGATACGCAGTATTTT. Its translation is CAISEVRVSWGSDTQYF.

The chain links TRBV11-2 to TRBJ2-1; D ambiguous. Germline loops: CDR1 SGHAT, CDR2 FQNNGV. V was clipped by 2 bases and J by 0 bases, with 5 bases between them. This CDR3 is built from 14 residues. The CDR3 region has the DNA TGTGCCAGCAGCTTACAGAGCTCCTACAATGAGCAGTTCTTC. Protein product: CASSLQSSYNEQFF.

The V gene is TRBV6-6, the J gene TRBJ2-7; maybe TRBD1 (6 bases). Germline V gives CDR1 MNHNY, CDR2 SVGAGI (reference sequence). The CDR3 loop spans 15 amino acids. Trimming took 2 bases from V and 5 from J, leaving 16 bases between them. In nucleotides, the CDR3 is TGTGCCAGCAGTTACCCTCCAGGGGACCGGAACGAGCAGTACTTC. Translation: CASSYPPGDRNEQYF.

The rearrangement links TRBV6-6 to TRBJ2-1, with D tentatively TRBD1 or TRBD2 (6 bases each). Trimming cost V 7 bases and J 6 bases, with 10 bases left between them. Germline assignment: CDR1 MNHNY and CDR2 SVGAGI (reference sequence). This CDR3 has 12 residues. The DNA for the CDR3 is TGTGCCAGCAAAGAGGGGGGCAATGAGCAGTTCTTC. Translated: CASKEGGNEQFF.

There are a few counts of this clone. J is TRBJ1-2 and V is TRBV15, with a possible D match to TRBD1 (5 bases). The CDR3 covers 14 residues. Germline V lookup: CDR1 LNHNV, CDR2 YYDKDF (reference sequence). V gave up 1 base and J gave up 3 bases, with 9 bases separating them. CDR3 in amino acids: CATSRGTGDYGYTF. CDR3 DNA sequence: TGTGCCACCAGCAGAGGGACGGGGGACTATGGCTACACCTTC.